This T cell receptor (beta chain) was recorded in a study of CD8+CD57+ T cells in acquired aplastic anemia (dated by TCRdb to the late 2010s). Study-wide context: On average, sorted CD4+ and CD8+ cells yielded approximately 3 ug of extracted DNA, with a range of roughly 0.19 to 27.4 ug. CD8+CD57+ expansion was defined as a frequency above the mean frequency observed in healthy subjects.

This clonotype was picked up many times. Its antigen is still unknown. Per-base qualities were not stored, and no clone one base away is much larger. Profiling of TCR beta VDJ combinations and CDR3 sequences used genomic DNA as the template. An Illumina HiSeq 2000 was used for TCR repertoire sequencing. Turning to the authors' computational methods: TRBV/TRBJ rearrangement plots, CDR3 size and DJ length profiles, and Simpson's diversity index were used to assess repertoires. The most abundant DNA sequence in the deep sequencing data was taken as the immunodominant clone. CDR3 amino acid sequences were screened for sharing across subjects and compared with published repertoires and the VDJdb database. TCRdb ran its own pipeline on the public reads, namely fastp trimming at Q25 and MiXCR clone calling, and kept in-frame beta chains. Each record represents a unique CDR3 protein, reported with the most common genes and DNA among its rows. The V and J calls were not made by the authors but by TCRdb's processing. The sample table contains 150,000 to 200,000 distinct CDR3 sequences; only one count was recorded for approximately 48% of them. About 9.5% of the sample rests with the top ten.

Broader findings and caveats from the paper: Between patients and healthy controls, no significant difference in CD8+ Simpson's diversity was found (P=0.060). Around 27 CD8+ CDR3 sequences were found to be shared between patients and controls, but these sequences appeared to be highly expressed in patients and within the immunodominant clones of the patients.

V has 7 bases trimmed and J has 1 base trimmed; junction bases matching no gene number 3. The germline V gene (reference sequence) yields LNHDA for CDR1 and SQIVND for CDR2. The CDR3 runs 13 amino acids, cysteine and phenylalanine included. Only CDR3 DNA remains: 39 bases, in frame from the first base. Patients chosen for sequencing had shown expansion of CD8+CD57+ cells by flow cytometry. All patients had severe acquired aplastic anemia diagnosed by International Study of Aplastic Anemia and Agranulocytosis and Camitta criteria. No therapy had been received by the patients at the time of blood sampling. TCR repertoires of sorted CD4+ and CD8+ blood T cells from severe aplastic anemia patients and healthy subjects were deep-sequenced in the study. Patients were enrolled under clinicaltrials.gov protocols 00001620, 01623167, 00001397, 00071045, 00081523 and 00961064 in the USA. Ficoll-Paque density gradient centrifugation was used to isolate peripheral blood mononuclear cells. Before DNA was extracted, CD4+ and CD8+ T cells were sorted using either FACS or magnetic beads.

The receptor was isolated from a human donor with aplastic anemia. The chain is made from TRBV19 and TRBJ1-1, and TRBD1 matches 7 of the central bases. Sequencing was done on a sample of sorted CD4+, CD8+, or CD8+CD57+ T cells (not recorded which) from PBMCs. The CDR3 protein sequence reads: CASTDRPNTEAFF. The sequence in DNA is TGTGCCAGTACGGACAGGCCGAACACTGAAGCTTTCTTT.